Listed below are T cell receptor beta chains from one sample, sequenced in a study of cytomegalovirus exposure and HLA in healthy donors. Some clones are missing from TCRdb's copy, which holds only in-frame ones; the method was immunoSEQ multiplex PCR. The sample consists of about 190,000 clones, 65% to 85% of them appearing once. The sequencing sample was made of PBMCs. Receptors originate from a young man in good health and CMV-seronegative. CDR3s include the opening cysteine and the closing phenylalanine or tryptophan. The order of the fields is clone size, J gene, D gene, V gene, CDR3 DNA, CDR3 protein. D genes are given only for firm matches. Size is stated for part of the rows, as once, few or many counts, or as a class when the clone is expanded.

clone size: .
J gene: TRBJ2-7
D gene: TRBD1
V gene: TRBV10-2
CDR3 DNA: TGCGCCAGCAGTGAGGACAGGGGCAACCACGAGCAGTACTTC
CDR3 protein: CASSEDRGNHEQYF

clone size: .
J gene: TRBJ2-5
D gene: TRBD2
V gene: TRBV11-2
CDR3 DNA: TGTGCCAGCAGCCTCGGGACTAGCGGACCCAGCACGTGGGAGACCCAGTACTTC
CDR3 protein: CASSLGTSGPSTWETQYF

clone size: .
J gene: TRBJ1-2
D gene: .
V gene: TRBV28
CDR3 DNA: TGTGCCAGCAGTTTACAGGGGAACTATGGCTACACCTTC
CDR3 protein: CASSLQGNYGYTF

clone size: .
J gene: TRBJ2-3
D gene: .
V gene: TRBV18
CDR3 DNA: TGTGCCAGCTCACCACTCCGCGGGCAGGGCACAGATACGCAGTATTTT
CDR3 protein: CASSPLRGQGTDTQYF

clone size: .
J gene: TRBJ1-2
D gene: .
V gene: TRBV9
CDR3 DNA: TGTGCCAGCAGCCCCCAGATAGGGGCCTATGGCTACACCTTC
CDR3 protein: CASSPQIGAYGYTF

clone size: .
J gene: TRBJ2-7
D gene: .
V gene: TRBV28
CDR3 DNA: TGTGCCAGCAGTTTATCCTATTTCGAGCAGTACTTC
CDR3 protein: CASSLSYFEQYF

clone size: .
J gene: TRBJ1-2
D gene: .
V gene: TRBV19
CDR3 DNA: TGTGCCAGTAGTATGCGCGGGGGGGCCTATGGCTACACCTTC
CDR3 protein: CASSMRGGAYGYTF

clone size: .
J gene: TRBJ2-2
D gene: TRBD2
V gene: TRBV27
CDR3 DNA: TGTGCCAGCAGTTTAGTCGGACTAGCGGGACGAACCGGGGAGCTGTTTTTT
CDR3 protein: CASSLVGLAGRTGELFF

clone size: few
J gene: TRBJ1-6
D gene: TRBD1
V gene: TRBV6-1
CDR3 DNA: TGTGCCAGCAGTGCCCTCGGGACAGGGGATTCACCCCTCCACTTT
CDR3 protein: CASSALGTGDSPLHF

clone size: .
J gene: TRBJ2-1
D gene: TRBD2
V gene: TRBV12-5
CDR3 DNA: TGTGCTAGTGGCCCTCAACTGTGGGGGACTACCACCGTGGGTGAGCAGTTCTTC
CDR3 protein: CASGPQLWGTTTVGEQFF

clone size: .
J gene: TRBJ1-2
D gene: .
V gene: TRBV19
CDR3 DNA: TGTGCCAGTAGTATAGACGGAGGGAGTCACTATGGCTACACCTTC
CDR3 protein: CASSIDGGSHYGYTF

clone size: .
J gene: TRBJ1-1
D gene: TRBD1
V gene: TRBV5-1
CDR3 DNA: TGCGCCAGCAGCTTGCAGGGACAGACTTCTAACACTGAAGCTTTCTTT
CDR3 protein: CASSLQGQTSNTEAFF

clone size: .
J gene: TRBJ1-4
D gene: .
V gene: TRBV30
CDR3 DNA: TGTGCCTGGAGGATGGGAGTTGAAAAACTGTTTTTT
CDR3 protein: CAWRMGVEKLFF

clone size: .
J gene: TRBJ1-2
D gene: TRBD1
V gene: TRBV28
CDR3 DNA: TGTGCCAGCAGCAGAGACAGGGTGAGCGGCTACACCTTC
CDR3 protein: CASSRDRVSGYTF

clone size: few
J gene: TRBJ2-1
D gene: TRBD2
V gene: TRBV7-2
CDR3 DNA: TGTGCCAGCAGCTCGGGACTAGCGGGAGAGGGTGAGCAGTTCTTC
CDR3 protein: CASSSGLAGEGEQFF

clone size: .
J gene: TRBJ1-5
D gene: TRBD1
V gene: TRBV6-1
CDR3 DNA: TGTGCCACCTTCGACAGGGGTCAAAATCAGCCCCAGCATTTT
CDR3 protein: CATFDRGQNQPQHF

clone size: .
J gene: TRBJ2-7
D gene: TRBD1
V gene: TRBV18
CDR3 DNA: TGTGCCAGCTCACCAGGGACAGGGGGTTCCTACGAGCAGTACTTC
CDR3 protein: CASSPGTGGSYEQYF

clone size: .
J gene: TRBJ1-6
D gene: TRBD1
V gene: TRBV5-4
CDR3 DNA: TGTGCCAGCAATTTTCAGGGGGCGCGAGGTTCACCCCTCCACTTT
CDR3 protein: CASNFQGARGSPLHF

clone size: .
J gene: TRBJ2-5
D gene: .
V gene: TRBV6-1
CDR3 DNA: TGTGCCGGCAGTGATGGTCTTTGGGGGCGCAGCGAGACCCAGTACTTC
CDR3 protein: CAGSDGLWGRSETQYF

clone size: .
J gene: TRBJ1-1
D gene: .
V gene: TRBV6-4
CDR3 DNA: TGTGCCAGCAGTGACAAGGCAGGGGAGCACACTGAAGCTTTCTTT
CDR3 protein: CASSDKAGEHTEAFF

clone size: .
J gene: TRBJ1-3
D gene: .
V gene: TRBV4-3
CDR3 DNA: TGCGCCAGCAGCCAAGATTCTCTCTCGCGGTTCTCTGGAAACACCATATATTTT
CDR3 protein: CASSQDSLSRFSGNTIYF

clone size: .
J gene: TRBJ2-1
D gene: TRBD2
V gene: TRBV7-3
CDR3 DNA: TGTGCCAGCAGCTATGGACTAGCGGGAGAGGCCCCGCAGTTCTTC
CDR3 protein: CASSYGLAGEAPQFF

clone size: .
J gene: TRBJ2-1
D gene: TRBD2
V gene: TRBV7-2
CDR3 DNA: TGTGCCAGCAGCCTAGGGACTAGCGGTTACAATGAGCAGTTCTTC
CDR3 protein: CASSLGTSGYNEQFF

clone size: .
J gene: TRBJ1-1
D gene: .
V gene: TRBV6-5
CDR3 DNA: TGTGCCAGCGGAGAGGGGGGGGCCTACGCTGAAGCTTTCTTT
CDR3 protein: CASGEGGAYAEAFF

clone size: few
J gene: TRBJ1-4
D gene: .
V gene: TRBV10-3
CDR3 DNA: TGTGCCACTTCGAATAGCGGGGCTCGGGAAAAACTGTTTTTT
CDR3 protein: CATSNSGAREKLFF

clone size: few
J gene: TRBJ2-1
D gene: .
V gene: TRBV19
CDR3 DNA: TGTGCCAGTAGTGTGTACTCCTACAATGAGCAGTTCTTC
CDR3 protein: CASSVYSYNEQFF

clone size: .
J gene: TRBJ2-3
D gene: .
V gene: TRBV15
CDR3 DNA: TGTGCCACCAGAGGTGGCAAAAGCGGGACACGCACAGATACGCAGTATTTT
CDR3 protein: CATRGGKSGTRTDTQYF

clone size: once
J gene: TRBJ2-7
D gene: TRBD2
V gene: TRBV5-4
CDR3 DNA: TGTGCCAGCAGCTTGCAGAGCGGGAGGGCCTACGAGCAGTACTTC
CDR3 protein: CASSLQSGRAYEQYF

clone size: .
J gene: TRBJ2-7
D gene: TRBD1
V gene: TRBV28
CDR3 DNA: TGTGCCAGCAGTTTCCGACAGGGCTGGTACGAGCAGTACTTC
CDR3 protein: CASSFRQGWYEQYF

clone size: few
J gene: TRBJ2-7
D gene: .
V gene: TRBV27
CDR3 DNA: TGTGCCAGCAGTTTAAACCCGGTCCCGAACTACGAGCAGTACTTC
CDR3 protein: CASSLNPVPNYEQYF

clone size: .
J gene: TRBJ1-3
D gene: .
V gene: TRBV7-2
CDR3 DNA: TGTGCCAGCAGCTTAGGGGGGGTGGACACCATATATTTT
CDR3 protein: CASSLGGVDTIYF